This T cell receptor beta chain was found in a study of shared clonotypes between healthy human individuals. Germline V gene sequence: CDR1 LNHDA, CDR2 SQIVND (reference sequence). CDR3 length: 15 residues. Between the trimmed V and J ends, which lost 2 bases and 0 bases, there was a span of 8 bases. CD45RO-negative, CCR7-positively selected cells formed the naive CD8 fraction, excluding terminally differentiated effector memory CD45RA+ cells. In regard to this clone: Its antigen is unknown.

Regarding the study as a whole: Some naive CD4 clonotypes, roughly 5%, turned up in common across a handful of donors.

The assay was carried out at the deep level. The protocol was immunoSEQ multiplex PCR, while the TCRdb copy is restricted to in-frame clones and leaves out a portion. This sample has around 1.9 million clones, with around 93% found just once. This TCR was sampled from a man in his late teens or twenties in good health. Some clones in this sample may be carry-over from other donors' samples. The chain is built from TRBV19 and TRBJ1-5; D is unresolved. Sequenced sample: naive CD8+ T cells from PBMCs. CDR3: CASSIQQYSNQPQHF. The CDR3 DNA reads TGTGCCAGTAGTATACAGCAATATAGCAATCAGCCCCAGCATTTT.